The 18 T cell receptor beta chains in this list originate from one sample, sequenced in a study of blood T cell repertoires in COVID-19. Sequencing used immunoSEQ multiplex PCR; TCRdb keeps in-frame clones, though not all of them. The sample contains about 400,000 clones, 80% to 90% of which appear only once. Sequenced: peripheral blood. Receptors were obtained from a woman in her twenties or thirties with active or convalescent COVID-19.

The J gene is TRBJ2-7, the V gene TRBV29-1; TRBD2 aligns across 7 bases. J gave up 5 bases and V 7 bases, and 11 bases lay outside the gene matches. Germline V gene sequence: CDR1 SQVTM, CDR2 ANQGSEA. The CDR3 loop spans 13 amino acids. The CDR3 loop is CSAWGGRGDEQYF. The CDR3 nucleotides read TGCAGCGCCTGGGGAGGGCGAGGTGACGAGCAGTACTTC.

The V and J genes are TRBV25-1 and TRBJ1-2, with 10 positions matching TRBD1. The trim removed 5 bases at V and 8 bases at J, leaving 5 bases unmatched. In germline, CDR1 is MGHDK, CDR2 SYGVNS. The CDR3 is made up of 13 amino acids. CDR3 nucleotide sequence: TGTGCCAGCAGTCGACAGGGGGCGGAGGGCTACACCTTC. Translation: CASSRQGAEGYTF.

V and J are TRBV6-5 and TRBJ1-5; D possibly corresponds to TRBD1 (6 bases). Trimming pared 6 bases from V and 0 bases from J, leaving 12 bases between. Germline V gene sequence: CDR1 MNHEY, CDR2 SVGAGI. CDR3 length: 15 residues. The CDR3 loop reads CASSAQGYSNQPQHF. Here the CDR3 DNA reads TGTGCCAGCAGCGCACAGGGATATAGCAATCAGCCCCAGCATTTT.

V and J are TRBV3-1 (or the pseudogene TRBV3-2) and TRBJ2-7; 13 bases align to TRBD2. The CDR3 spans 16 residues. Germline CDR1 reads LGHDT; CDR2 reads YNNKEL (reference sequence). With 2 bases clipped from V and 3 bases from J, the junction kept 4 bases outside the gene matches. In DNA form, the CDR3 reads TGTGCCAGCAGCCAAAGGACTAGCGGGAGTTTCTACGAGCAGTACTTC. Its protein product is CASSQRTSGSFYEQYF.

This clone came up a few times. The chain joins TRBV19 to TRBJ1-6; weak D call: TRBD1 (6 bases). The germline gives CDR1 LNHDA, CDR2 SQIVND (reference sequence). The CDR3 runs 16 residues. V was pared by 3 bases and J by 0 bases, with 9 bases between. The CDR3 sequence: CASSMNRDSYNSPLHF. CDR3 DNA: TGTGCCAGTAGTATGAACAGGGACTCCTATAATTCACCCCTCCACTTT.

The J gene is TRBJ2-2, the V gene TRBV7-9, with 8 nucleotides matching TRBD2. CDR1 is SEHNR and CDR2 is FQNEAQ in the germline V gene (reference sequence). V trimming: 4 bases; J trimming: 0 bases; junction bases outside the gene matches: 4. CDR3 length: 16 amino acids. CDR3 in amino acids: CASSSVAGTNTGELFF. The CDR3 DNA reads as TGTGCCAGCAGCTCCGTAGCGGGGACGAACACCGGGGAGCTGTTTTTT.

The V and J genes are TRBV28 and TRBJ1-3, with TRBD1 identical over 11 bases. Unmatched junction bases numbered 11, after V lost 9 bases and J lost 1 base. This CDR3 is built from 17 residues. CDR1 and CDR2 from the germline V gene are MDHEN and SYDVKM. CDR3 loop: CASRRRTGGLSGNTIYF. CDR3 DNA: TGTGCCAGTAGGCGAAGGACAGGGGGCCTGTCTGGAAACACCATATATTTT. The full variable domain, its missing parts supplied by reference TRBV28 and TRBJ1-3, is DVKVTQSSRYLVKRTGEKVFLECVQDMDHENMFWYRQDPGLGLRLIYFSYDVKMKEKGDIPEGYSVSREKKERFSLILESASTNQTSMYLCASRRRTGGLSGNTIYFGEGSWLTVV.

The chain links TRBV5-1 to TRBJ2-6; weak D call: TRBD1 (6 bases). Looked up from germline, CDR1 is SGHRS and CDR2 is YFSETQ. The V gene lost 4 bases and the J gene lost 2 bases, with 19 bases spanning the gap. CDR3 length equals 18 residues. This chain's CDR3 is CASSPGTLGVAGANVLTF. In nucleotides, the CDR3 is TGCGCCAGCAGCCCGGGGACACTGGGTGTGGCTGGGGCCAACGTCCTGACTTTC.

This rearrangement joins TRBV14 to TRBJ2-7, with 10 nucleotides matching TRBD1. CDR3 length: 17 amino acids. The V and J ends lost 0 bases and 7 bases, in that order; junction bases with no gene match: 12. Germline V lookup: CDR1 SGHDN, CDR2 FVKESK. The DNA for the CDR3 is TGTGCCAGCAGCCAAGATGGGACAGGGGTCCTATGGGGGGAGCAGTACTTC. It translates to CASSQDGTGVLWGEQYF.

The rearrangement links TRBV13 to TRBJ1-1; the match to TRBD1 covers 10 bases. CDR3 size: 15 residues. The ends lost 5 bases at V and 7 bases at J; junction bases unmatched: 10. CDR1 is PRHDT and CDR2 is FYEKMQ in the germline V gene (reference sequence). CDR3 residues: CASSRRTGGTREAFF. CDR3 in DNA: TGTGCCAGCAGCCGAAGGACAGGGGGGACTCGTGAAGCTTTCTTT.

The chain employs TRBV6-2 or TRBV6-3 and TRBJ1-6; 7 bases are a match to TRBD1. This CDR3 is 20 amino acids long. Trimming took 2 bases from V and 7 from J; bases not matched to a gene: 20. The germline gives CDR1 MNHEY, CDR2 SVGEGT. The CDR3 reads CASSYHDIRGLNNRNSPLHF. The CDR3 DNA sequence: TGTGCCAGCAGTTACCACGACATAAGGGGGCTCAATAATCGGAATTCACCCCTCCACTTT.

This clone has a single count. This chain links TRBV10-3 with TRBJ1-3, with TRBD1 matching 8 bases. Looked up from germline, CDR1 is ENHRY and CDR2 is SYGVKD. Losses at the gene ends were 6 bases for V and 6 bases for J; bases not matched to a gene: 4. CDR3 length: 13 residues. This CDR3 reads CAIRGQDENTIYF. CDR3 in DNA: TGTGCCATCAGGGGACAGGACGAAAACACCATATATTTT.

This clone was seen only a few times. The CDR3, as DNA: TGTGCCAGCAGTACCTACGGGGCAACTAATGAAAAACTGTTTTTT. Amino acids: CASSTYGATNEKLFF. The chain has TRBV6-5 and TRBJ1-4; D is undetermined. The germline V gene has CDR1 MNHEY and CDR2 SVGAGI. The CDR3 spans 15 residues. Trimming cost V 5 bases and J 0 bases, with 10 bases left between them.

V usage is TRBV10-3 and J usage is TRBJ2-1, with D hard to call. The length of the CDR3 is 16 residues. The V gene lost 3 bases and the J gene lost 2 bases, with 14 bases spanning the gap. Germline CDR1 reads ENHRY; CDR2 reads SYGVKD. The CDR3 sequence is CAISEARKSTYNEQFF. CDR3 nucleotides: TGTGCCATCAGTGAAGCGAGGAAAAGCACCTACAATGAGCAGTTCTTC.

The chain employs TRBV19 and TRBJ1-1; 8 bases map to TRBD1. This CDR3 region has 15 residues. The germline V gene encodes CDR1 LNHDA and CDR2 SQIVND (reference sequence). V lost 4 bases, J lost 0 bases, and 4 bases stayed unmatched. The DNA of the CDR3 is TGTGCCAGTAGTACCCGGACAGGGCTGAACACTGAAGCTTTCTTT. Translating it yields CASSTRTGLNTEAFF.

This CDR3 reads CASSLDREGSGELFF. The CDR3 DNA reads as TGTGCCAGCAGCTTGGACAGGGAAGGGTCCGGGGAGCTGTTTTTT. This chain connects TRBV6-4 to TRBJ2-2; 8 bases match TRBD1. Per germline, CDR1 MRHNA and CDR2 SNTAGT. The J segment lost 6 bases and the V segment lost 6 bases, leaving 9 bases of the junction unmatched. This CDR3 contains 15 residues.

This clone was seen just once. The chain uses TRBV14 and TRBJ1-1, with D possibly TRBD1 on 6 matching bases. This CDR3 has 13 residues. Germline CDR1 and CDR2: SGHDN and FVKESK. Trimming left V 7 bases short and J 1 base short, with 10 bases between. CDR3 protein: CASTLTGNTEAFF. In nucleotides, the CDR3 is TGTGCCAGCACGTTGACAGGGAACACTGAAGCTTTCTTT.

This chain links TRBV24-1 with TRBJ1-5; D gene unclear. The germline V gene has CDR1 KGHDR and CDR2 SFDVKD. V lost 4 bases and J lost 1, with 7 bases in between. The CDR3 has 14 amino acids. The CDR3 DNA sequence: TGTGCCACCAGTGAGCGGATGAGCAATCAGCCCCAGCATTTT. Translating it yields CATSERMSNQPQHF.